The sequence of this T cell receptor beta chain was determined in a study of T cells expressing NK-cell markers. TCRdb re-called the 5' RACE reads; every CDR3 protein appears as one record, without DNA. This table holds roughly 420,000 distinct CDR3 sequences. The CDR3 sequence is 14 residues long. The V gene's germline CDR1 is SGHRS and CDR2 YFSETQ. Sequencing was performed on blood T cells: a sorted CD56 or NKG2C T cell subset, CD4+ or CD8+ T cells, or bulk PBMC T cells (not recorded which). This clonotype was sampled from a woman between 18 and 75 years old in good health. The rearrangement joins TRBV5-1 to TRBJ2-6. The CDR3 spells CASSPTPGANVLTF.